At least ten counts were recorded for the clone carrying this T cell receptor (beta chain). Its antigen is not identified. Investigators excluded patients with uncontrolled infection, other autoimmune disease, pregnancy or lactation. Every diagnosis used clinical symptoms, serum thyroxine and TRAb, thyroid ultrasound and orbital computed tomography. This sample was included in a study of T cells in Graves' hyperthyroidism and ophthalmopathy. General study findings and limits: Most thyroid clonotypes expanded above 0.001 were also detected in blood. Ophthalmopathy was told apart from stable hyperthyroidism by a 13 V-J model.

Template material for amplifying TCR beta CDR3 regions consisted of RNA transcripts. First-round RT-PCR of the TCR CDR3 relied on the HTBI primer set. TCRdb ran MiXCR on the multiplex PCR reads and lists one entry per CDR3 protein. Counted here are about 640,000 distinct CDR3 sequences, roughly 20% occurring once; the ten biggest clones make up around a third. The sample taken for sequencing was blood. The receptor's source is a man aged 25 to 45 with Graves' ophthalmopathy.

In nucleotides, the CDR3 is TGTGCCAGCAGTCCGACTAGCGGGAGCCAAGAGACCCAGTACTTC. Its protein product is CASSPTSGSQETQYF. The chain employs TRBV7-9 and TRBJ2-5; 12 bases line up with TRBD2. The germline V gene encodes CDR1 SEHNR and CDR2 FQNEAQ (reference sequence). The CDR3 is made up of 15 amino acids. Germline trimming cut 6 bases from V and 1 base from J; bases unmatched to any gene: 3. The full variable domain, in which reference TRBV7-9 and TRBJ2-5 provide the parts outside the CDR3, is DTGVSQNPRHKITKRGQNVTFRCDPISEHNRLYWYRQTLGQGPEFLTYFQNEAQLEKSRLLSDRFSAERPKGSFSTLEIQRTEQGDSAMYLCASSPTSGSQETQYFGPGTRLLVL.